This T cell receptor beta chain stems from a study of T cell responses to AZD1222 COVID-19 vaccine. Points from the study as a whole: A mostly white British donor set with more females was recruited, and clonal diversity was possibly underestimated. Among vaccine-associated CD4 TCRs, coverage spanned spike, with dominance at 160-218 and 743-854. After the peak T cell response, and only then, were repertoires sampled.

This clone appeared a few times. Its target is not known. Sequenced by immunoSEQ multiplex PCR; TCRdb stores in-frame clones only, minus some. The sample holds roughly 170,000 clones, around 94% seen once. V gave up 8 bases and J gave up 6 bases; unmatched junction bases: 10. This CDR3 has 15 amino acids. Germline V gene lookup returns CDR1 SGHTA and CDR2 FQGTGA. This chain connects TRBV7-3 to TRBJ1-6; TRBD1 aligns across 7 bases. The specimen was peripheral blood, collected 28 days after the second AZD1222 dose. The clonotype originates from an adult who received the AZD1222 COVID-19 vaccine. The CDR3: CASALQGTANSPLHF. Here the CDR3 DNA reads TGTGCCAGCGCCCTCCAAGGGACAGCTAATTCACCCCTCCACTTT. Complete variable domain (other parts from reference TRBV7-3 and TRBJ1-6): GAGVSQTPSNKVTEKGKYVELRCDPISGHTALYWYRQSLGQGPEFLIYFQGTGAADDSGLPNDRFFAVRPEGSVSTLKIQRTERGDSAVYLCASALQGTANSPLHFGNGTRLTVT.